Below, 21 T cell receptor beta chains from the same sample are listed, as sequenced in a study of long-term antiretroviral therapy in people with HIV. Runs used v3.0 of the immunoSEQ assay and were done at survey level. TCRdb's table, derived via immunoSEQ multiplex PCR, lists solely in-frame clones and lacks some. Of 40,000 to 50,000 clones listed, 85% to 95% are singletons. Sequences were derived from unsorted PBMCs, sampled about 9.1 years after starting antiretroviral therapy. The receptors originated from a man between 25 and 39 years old with HIV.

Turning to this clone: At one of its ends the junction is not consistent with the germline gene, which may arise from a read error. The rearrangement uses TRBV6-5 and TRBJ2-1, with TRBD1 matching 11 bases. The V gene's germline CDR1 is MNHEY and CDR2 SVGAGI. There are 16 residues in the CDR3. This chain's CDR3 is CTSSYAGQGVSGEQFF. The CDR3 nucleotides read TGTACCAGCAGTTACGCGGGACAGGGGGTGAGTGGAGAGCAGTTCTTC.

The V and J genes are TRBV5-1 and TRBJ1-1; the D gene is possibly TRBD1 (5 bases). The length of the CDR3 is 15 residues. Germline values: CDR1 SGHRS, CDR2 YFSETQ. V lost 2 bases to trimming and J lost 4 bases, with 15 bases between them. CDR3 in amino acids: CASSFSRDSTTEAFF. The CDR3 DNA follows: TGCGCCAGCAGCTTCTCCAGGGACTCGACCACTGAAGCTTTCTTT.

The CDR3 region has the DNA TGTGCCAGCAGTTCTCGAATATCCTCACGCTCGAACACCTTC. Translation: CASSSRISSRSNTF. V usage is TRBV6-5 and J usage is TRBJ1-2; D gene ambiguous. V dropped 4 bases and J dropped 12 bases, with 21 bases sitting between them. Germline V lookup: CDR1 MNHEY, CDR2 SVGAGI. CDR3 length: 14 residues.

In its sample, this clone was seen once. The V and J genes are TRBV27 and TRBJ1-2; D gene unclear. This CDR3 has 14 amino acids. Trimming shortened V by 6 bases and J by 4 bases, and 15 bases separated the two germline ends. Germline CDR1 and CDR2: MNHEY and SMNVEV (reference sequence). CDR3 region: CASSPFGNTYGYTF. DNA of the CDR3: TGTGCCAGCAGCCCTTTCGGTAATACCTATGGCTACACCTTC.

The CDR3 here is CASSLGTSGGDEQFF. DNA for the CDR3: TGTGCCAGCAGTTTGGGGACTAGCGGGGGTGACGAGCAGTTCTTC. This rearrangement joins TRBV6-5 to TRBJ2-1, with 14 bases that match TRBD2. Losses at the gene ends were 4 bases for V and 10 bases for J; bases not matched to a gene: 6. This CDR3 comprises 15 residues. Germline CDR1 and CDR2: MNHEY and SVGAGI.

The J gene is TRBJ2-5, the V gene TRBV5-1; 8 bases line up with TRBD2. Per the germline V gene, CDR1 is SGHRS and CDR2 is YFSETQ. The CDR3 is made up of 16 amino acids. V was clipped by 0 bases and J by 9 bases; unmatched bases: 13. CDR3 loop: CASSLVETAGGSSQYF. CDR3 nucleotide sequence: TGCGCCAGCAGCTTGGTCGAGACCGCGGGAGGTAGTTCCCAGTACTTC.

The rearrangement links TRBV30 to TRBJ2-3, with TRBD1 matching 7 bases. V was pared by 1 base and J by 2 bases, with 3 bases of the junction left unmatched. The CDR3 totals 14 residues. The germline V gene encodes CDR1 GTSNPN and CDR2 SVGIG (reference sequence). In DNA, the CDR3 is TGTGCCTGGAGTGCGGGACAGACCACAGATACGCAGTATTTT. Translating it yields CAWSAGQTTDTQYF.

CDR3 in DNA: TGTGCCAGCAGTTCCCCCCGTGGCGGGGGGGGCACAGATACGCAGTATTTT. Protein: CASSSPRGGGGTDTQYF. The V gene is TRBV28, the J gene TRBJ2-3, with TRBD2 identical over 9 bases. With 4 bases clipped from V and 1 base from J, the junction kept 9 bases outside the gene matches. Germline CDR1 MDHEN, CDR2 SYDVKM. The CDR3 has 17 amino acids.

V usage is TRBV7-3 and J usage is TRBJ2-1, with D perhaps assigned TRBD1 or TRBD2 (5 bases each). Trimming took 3 bases from V and 8 from J, leaving 14 bases between them. The CDR3 consists of 14 residues. Germline lookup yields CDR1 SGHTA and CDR2 FQGTGA. The CDR3 loop reads CASSLAPGTDEQFF. Written as DNA, the CDR3 is TGTGCCAGCAGCTTGGCGCCGGGGACCGATGAGCAGTTCTTC.

This clone was recorded once. V and J are TRBV10-2 and TRBJ1-5; D call uncertain. Per the germline V gene, CDR1 is WSHSY and CDR2 is SAAADI. The CDR3 is 13 amino acids. The ends were cut back, 0 bases at V and 6 bases at J, with 6 bases in the middle. This CDR3 reads CASSESGFQPQHF. CDR3 in DNA: TGCGCCAGCAGTGAGTCGGGGTTTCAGCCCCAGCATTTT.

This chain connects TRBV6-4 to TRBJ1-5; 7 positions match TRBD1. After removal of 4 bases from V and 4 bases from J, the junction contained 4 bases not matched to a gene. Germline CDR1 and CDR2: MRHNA and SNTAGT. This CDR3 has 14 amino acids. The CDR3 DNA reads TGTGCCAGCAGTGTCAAACAGGGGAATCAGCCCCAGCATTTT. Its protein product is CASSVKQGNQPQHF.

The chain employs TRBV6-1 and TRBJ1-5; D ambiguous. Germline V lookup: CDR1 MNHNS, CDR2 SASEGT. V dropped 1 base and J dropped 6 bases, with 7 bases sitting between them. The CDR3 has 13 amino acids. CDR3 region: CASSEVGVQPQHF. CDR3 DNA: TGTGCCAGCAGTGAAGTTGGCGTTCAGCCCCAGCATTTT.

The V gene is TRBV6-1, the J gene TRBJ2-1; 9 bases line up with TRBD2. The germline V gene encodes CDR1 MNHNS and CDR2 SASEGT. V lost 2 bases and J lost 7; bases outside the gene matches: 12. The CDR3 is made up of 17 amino acids. CDR3 coding DNA: TGTGCCAGCAGTGAATATGGATGGCGGGGGGGCCAAAATGAGCAGTTCTTC. Its protein is CASSEYGWRGGQNEQFF.

The V gene is TRBV5-1, the J gene TRBJ2-3; D unclear. The CDR3 spans 12 residues. In germline, CDR1 is SGHRS, CDR2 YFSETQ. V was shortened by 7 bases and J by 0 bases, with 6 bases between the two germline ends. The CDR3 loop is CASGSSTDTQYF. As DNA, the CDR3 is TGCGCCAGCGGCTCTAGCACAGATACGCAGTATTTT.

V gene TRBV12-5 combines with J gene TRBJ1-1; no firm D call. This CDR3 contains 14 residues. Germline values: CDR1 LGHNT, CDR2 FRNRAP. Trimming cost V 5 bases and J 1 base, with 11 bases left between them. Here the CDR3 reads CASGPRTGNTEAFF. The CDR3 bases are TGTGCTAGTGGTCCTAGGACGGGGAACACTGAAGCTTTCTTT.

This rearrangement joins TRBV19 to TRBJ1-2, with 9 bases fitting TRBD1. The V and J ends lost 3 bases and 8 bases, in that order; junction bases with no gene match: 7. This CDR3 has 14 amino acids. CDR1 and CDR2 (germline): LNHDA, SQIVND (reference sequence). The CDR3 DNA is TGTGCCAGTAGTATCCAGGGACAGGGAGAAGGCTACACCTTC. It is translated as CASSIQGQGEGYTF.

The J gene is TRBJ2-7, the V gene TRBV7-3, with a weak D call TRBD2 (6 bases). The V gene's germline CDR1 is SGHTA and CDR2 FQGTGA. Trimming took off 5 bases at V and 2 bases at J, with 13 bases between the two ends. The CDR3 is 14 amino acids. The CDR3, as DNA: TGTGCCAGCAGCGGCTGGGACTCTACCTACGAGCAGTACTTC. Protein sequence: CASSGWDSTYEQYF.

This clone was counted once. The chain couples TRBV4-1 to TRBJ2-5, with a tentative D call TRBD2 (5 bases). The CDR3 contains 14 residues. V was pared by 4 bases and J by 4 bases, with 13 bases between. CDR1 and CDR2 from the germline V gene are MGHRA and YSYEKL. The CDR3 nucleotides read TGCGCCAGCAGCCCTACCGGGAATCGAGAGACCCAGTACTTC. It yields the protein CASSPTGNRETQYF.

The V call is TRBV5-6, the J call TRBJ1-5; 8 positions match TRBD1. V dropped 4 bases and J dropped 4; count of bases not matched to a gene: 10. In germline, CDR1 is SGHDT, CDR2 YYEEEE. The CDR3 runs 16 residues. The chain's CDR3 is CASSLLGQGKNQPQHF. In nucleotides, the CDR3 is TGTGCCAGCAGCCTCCTCGGACAGGGCAAGAATCAGCCCCAGCATTTT.

The chain employs TRBV5-1 and TRBJ1-6; maybe TRBD1 (6 bases). Trimming removed 4 bases at V and 3 bases at J, with 14 bases between. CDR3 size: 16 residues. The germline V gene encodes CDR1 SGHRS and CDR2 YFSETQ. CDR3 sequence reads: CASSLQSGVYNSPLHF. As DNA, the CDR3 is TGCGCCAGCAGCCTTCAATCAGGGGTCTATAATTCACCCCTCCACTTT.

The genes are TRBV5-5 and TRBJ1-2; possible D gene TRBD1, 6 bases. The CDR3 is 15 residues long. In germline, CDR1 is SGHKS, CDR2 YYEKEE (reference sequence). The germline V and J ends were trimmed by 0 bases and 3 bases, with 12 bases remaining between them. The CDR3: CASSLEAGVYYGYTF. CDR3 nucleotide sequence: TGTGCCAGCAGCTTGGAGGCAGGGGTTTACTATGGCTACACCTTC.